A single T cell receptor beta chain is shown here with its context. This sample is part of a study of blood T cell repertoires in COVID-19. Clones were sequenced by immunoSEQ multiplex PCR, and TCRdb holds only the in-frame ones, with some missing. The sample carries 200,000 to 300,000 clones, approximately 82% recorded once. V was shortened by 5 bases and J by 4 bases, with 7 bases between the two germline ends. The CDR3 spans 12 residues. The V gene's germline CDR1 is SGHAT and CDR2 FQNNGV. The receptor was derived from a man in his forties who had recovered from COVID-19. The sequencing input was peripheral blood. J is TRBJ2-3 and V is TRBV11-2; D not resolved. The CDR3 DNA is TGTGCCAGCAGCAACACCCCAGATACGCAGTATTTT. This encodes CASSNTPDTQYF.